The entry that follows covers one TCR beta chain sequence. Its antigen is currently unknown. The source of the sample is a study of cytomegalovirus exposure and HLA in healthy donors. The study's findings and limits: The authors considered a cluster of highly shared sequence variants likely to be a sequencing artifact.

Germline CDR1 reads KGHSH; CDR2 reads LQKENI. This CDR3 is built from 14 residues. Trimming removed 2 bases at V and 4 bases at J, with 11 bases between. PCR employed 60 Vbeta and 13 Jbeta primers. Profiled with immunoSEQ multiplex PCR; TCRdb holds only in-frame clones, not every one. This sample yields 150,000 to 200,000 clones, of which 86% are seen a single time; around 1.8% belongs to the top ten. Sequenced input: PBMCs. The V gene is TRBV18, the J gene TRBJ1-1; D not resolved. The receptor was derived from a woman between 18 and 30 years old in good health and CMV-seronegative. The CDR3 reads CASSPWEKFTEAFF. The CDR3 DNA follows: TGTGCCAGCTCACCATGGGAGAAATTCACTGAAGCTTTCTTT.